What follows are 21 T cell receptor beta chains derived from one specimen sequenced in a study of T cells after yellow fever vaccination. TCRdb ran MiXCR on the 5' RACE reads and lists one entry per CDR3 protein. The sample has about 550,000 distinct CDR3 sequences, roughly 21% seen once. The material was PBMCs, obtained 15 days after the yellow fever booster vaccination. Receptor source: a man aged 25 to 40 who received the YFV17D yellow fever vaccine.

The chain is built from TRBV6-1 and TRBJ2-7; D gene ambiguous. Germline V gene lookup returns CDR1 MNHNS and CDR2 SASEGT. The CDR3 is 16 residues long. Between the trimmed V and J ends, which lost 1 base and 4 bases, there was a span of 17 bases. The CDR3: CASSEGPGRGDYEQYF. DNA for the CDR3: TGTGCCAGCAGTGAAGGACCTGGTCGTGGGGATTACGAGCAGTACTTC.

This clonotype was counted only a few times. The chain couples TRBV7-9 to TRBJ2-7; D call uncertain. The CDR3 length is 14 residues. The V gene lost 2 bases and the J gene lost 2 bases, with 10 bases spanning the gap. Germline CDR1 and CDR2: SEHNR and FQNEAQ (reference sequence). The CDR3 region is CASSLNPETYEQYF. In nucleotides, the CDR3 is TGTGCCAGCAGCTTAAACCCGGAAACCTACGAGCAGTACTTC. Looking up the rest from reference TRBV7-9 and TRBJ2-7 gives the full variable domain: DTGVSQNPRHKITKRGQNVTFRCDPISEHNRLYWYRQTLGQGPEFLTYFQNEAQLEKSRLLSDRFSAERPKGSFSTLEIQRTEQGDSAMYLCASSLNPETYEQYFGPGTRLTVT.

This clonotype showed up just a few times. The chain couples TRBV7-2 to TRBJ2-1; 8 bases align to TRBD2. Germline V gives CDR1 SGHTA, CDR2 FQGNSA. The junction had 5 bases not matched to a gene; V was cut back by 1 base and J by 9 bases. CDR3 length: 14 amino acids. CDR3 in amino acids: CASSLGSGMGEQFF. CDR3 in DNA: TGTGCCAGCAGCTTAGGTAGCGGGATGGGTGAGCAGTTCTTC.

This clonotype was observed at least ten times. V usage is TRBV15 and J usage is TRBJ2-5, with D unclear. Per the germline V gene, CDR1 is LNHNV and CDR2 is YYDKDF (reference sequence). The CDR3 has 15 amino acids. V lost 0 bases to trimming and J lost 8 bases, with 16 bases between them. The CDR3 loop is CATSRDQRAKITQYF. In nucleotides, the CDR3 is TGTGCCACCAGCAGAGATCAGAGAGCGAAGATAACCCAGTACTTC.

This chain's CDR3 is CASSLDDGTTDTQYF. CDR3 in DNA: TGCGCCAGCAGCTTGGACGACGGAACCACAGATACGCAGTATTTT. The rearrangement joins TRBV5-1 to TRBJ2-3; D is unclear. The CDR3 length is 15 residues. V was trimmed by 0 bases and J by 2 bases, leaving 10 bases between them. CDR1 and CDR2 (germline): SGHRS, YFSETQ.

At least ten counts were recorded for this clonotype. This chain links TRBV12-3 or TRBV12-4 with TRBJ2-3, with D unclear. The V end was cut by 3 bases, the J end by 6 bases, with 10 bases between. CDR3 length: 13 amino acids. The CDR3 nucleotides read TGTGCCAGCAGTTTCACCCCGACGGATACGCAGTATTTT. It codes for CASSFTPTDTQYF.

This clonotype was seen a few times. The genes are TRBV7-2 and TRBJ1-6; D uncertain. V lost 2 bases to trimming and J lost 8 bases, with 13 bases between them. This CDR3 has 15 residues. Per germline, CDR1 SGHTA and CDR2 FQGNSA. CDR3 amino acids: CASSLISVRDSPLHF. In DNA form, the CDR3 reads TGTGCCAGCAGCTTAATCTCAGTCCGGGATTCACCCCTCCACTTT.

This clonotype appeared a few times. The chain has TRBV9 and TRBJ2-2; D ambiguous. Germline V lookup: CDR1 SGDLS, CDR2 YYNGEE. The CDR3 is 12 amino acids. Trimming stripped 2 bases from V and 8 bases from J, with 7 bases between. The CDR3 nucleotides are TGTGCCAGCAGCGTCGTTAGGGGGGAGCTGTTTTTT. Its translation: CASSVVRGELFF.

The CDR3 loop is CSAPRLAGRSSYEQYF. The CDR3 region has the DNA TGCAGTGCCCCCCGGCTAGCGGGTAGGAGCTCCTACGAGCAGTACTTC. The chain recombines TRBV20-1 with TRBJ2-7, with TRBD2 matching over 8 bases. The CDR3 contains 16 residues. The V and J ends lost 6 bases and 0 bases, in that order; junction bases with no gene match: 13. Germline CDR1 is DFQATT and CDR2 is SNEGSKA (reference sequence).

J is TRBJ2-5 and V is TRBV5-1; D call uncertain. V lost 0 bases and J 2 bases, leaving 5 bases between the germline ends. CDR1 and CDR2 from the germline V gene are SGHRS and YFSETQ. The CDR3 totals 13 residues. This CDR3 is CASSLVQQETQYF. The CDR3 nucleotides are TGCGCCAGCAGCTTGGTCCAGCAAGAGACCCAGTACTTC.

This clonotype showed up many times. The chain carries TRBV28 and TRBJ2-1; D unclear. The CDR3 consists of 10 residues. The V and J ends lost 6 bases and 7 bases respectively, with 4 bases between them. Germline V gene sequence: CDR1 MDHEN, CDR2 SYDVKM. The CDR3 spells CASSLNEQFF. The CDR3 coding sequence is TGTGCCAGCAGCTTAAATGAGCAGTTCTTC.

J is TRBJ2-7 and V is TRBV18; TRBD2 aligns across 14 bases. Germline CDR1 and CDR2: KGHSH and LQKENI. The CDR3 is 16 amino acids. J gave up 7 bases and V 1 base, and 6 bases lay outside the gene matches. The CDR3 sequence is CASSPHPGLAGVEQYF. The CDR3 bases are TGTGCCAGCTCACCACACCCGGGACTAGCGGGAGTGGAGCAGTACTTC.

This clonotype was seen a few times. The CDR3 is CASSFLGPHEQFF. The CDR3 DNA is TGTGCCAGCAGTTTTCTCGGCCCACATGAGCAGTTCTTC. The chain has TRBV12-3 or TRBV12-4 and TRBJ2-1; D gene ambiguous. Between the trimmed V and J ends, which lost 3 bases and 8 bases, there was a span of 11 bases. This CDR3 comprises 13 residues.

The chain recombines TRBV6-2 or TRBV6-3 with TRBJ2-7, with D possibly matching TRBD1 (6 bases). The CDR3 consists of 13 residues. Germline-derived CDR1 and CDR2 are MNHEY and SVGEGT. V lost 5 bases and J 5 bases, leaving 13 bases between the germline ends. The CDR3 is CASSPQGTDEQYF. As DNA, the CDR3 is TGTGCCAGCAGTCCACAGGGAACCGACGAGCAGTACTTC.

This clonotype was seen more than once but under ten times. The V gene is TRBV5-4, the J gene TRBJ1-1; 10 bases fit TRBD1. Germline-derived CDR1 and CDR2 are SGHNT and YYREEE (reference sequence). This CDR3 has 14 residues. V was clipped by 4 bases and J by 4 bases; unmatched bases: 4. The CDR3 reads CASSRRDRGTEAFF. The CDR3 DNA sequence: TGTGCCAGCAGCCGCCGGGACAGGGGCACTGAAGCTTTCTTT.

The DNA for the CDR3 is TGTGCCAGCAGTGCTCGATTCCGCACAGATACGCAGTATTTT. Protein product: CASSARFRTDTQYF. The chain combines TRBV25-1 with TRBJ2-3; no clear D gene. V was clipped by 4 bases and J by 1 base, with 9 bases between them. Germline CDR1 MGHDK, CDR2 SYGVNS. CDR3 size: 14 residues. Based on the CDR3 plus reference TRBV25-1 and TRBJ2-3, the full variable domain is EADIYQTPRYLVIGTGKKITLECSQTMGHDKMYWYQQDPGMELHLIHYSYGVNSTEKGDLSSESTVSRIRTEHFPLTLESARPSHTSQYLCASSARFRTDTQYFGPGTRLTVL.

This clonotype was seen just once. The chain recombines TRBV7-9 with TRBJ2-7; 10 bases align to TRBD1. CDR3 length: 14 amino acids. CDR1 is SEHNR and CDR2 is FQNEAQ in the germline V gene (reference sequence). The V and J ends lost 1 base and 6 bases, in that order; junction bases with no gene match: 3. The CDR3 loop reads CASSLVGTGAEQYF. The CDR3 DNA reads TGTGCCAGCAGCTTAGTAGGGACAGGGGCCGAGCAGTACTTC.

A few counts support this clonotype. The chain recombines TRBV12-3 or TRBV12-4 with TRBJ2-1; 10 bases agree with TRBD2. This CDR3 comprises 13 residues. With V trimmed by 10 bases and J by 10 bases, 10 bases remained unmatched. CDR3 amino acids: CATRGLAREEQFF. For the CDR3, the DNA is TGTGCCACCAGGGGACTAGCGAGGGAGGAGCAGTTCTTC.

CDR3 sequence reads: CASSERSSYNEQFF. CDR3 nucleotide sequence: TGTGCCAGCAGTGAACGGAGCTCCTACAATGAGCAGTTCTTC. The chain carries TRBV27 and TRBJ2-1; D is uncertain. Germline V lookup: CDR1 MNHEY, CDR2 SMNVEV (reference sequence). There are 14 residues in the CDR3. The V and J ends lost 5 bases and 0 bases respectively, with 8 bases between them.

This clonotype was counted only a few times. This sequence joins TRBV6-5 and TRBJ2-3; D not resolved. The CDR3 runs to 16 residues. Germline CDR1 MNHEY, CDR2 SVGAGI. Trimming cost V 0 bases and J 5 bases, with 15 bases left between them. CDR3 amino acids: CASSYSEVEARDTQYF. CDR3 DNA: TGTGCCAGCAGTTACTCGGAAGTGGAAGCGCGAGATACGCAGTATTTT.

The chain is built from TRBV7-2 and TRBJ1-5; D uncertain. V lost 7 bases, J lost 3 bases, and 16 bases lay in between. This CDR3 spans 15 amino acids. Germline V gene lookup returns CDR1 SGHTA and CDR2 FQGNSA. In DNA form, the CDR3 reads TGTGCCAGCACCACCGGGAGGGCAGACAATCAGCCCCAGCATTTT. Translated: CASTTGRADNQPQHF.